This T cell receptor beta chain was documented in a study of cytomegalovirus exposure and HLA in healthy donors. As for the study in general: Samples from HLA-typed donors yielded about 86 million unique TCRs in an early data release.

Study-level points and caveats: Confirmation was obtained in vitro that a few CMV-associated chains are specific for CMV antigens. The majority of CMV-associated TCR beta chains were reported as apparently HLA-restricted in a later analysis. One variant, a missense change in DCLRE1C, was linked in a later analysis to TCR beta V- and J-gene trimming.

On this clone: Its specificity is unknown.

Per germline, CDR1 SGHRS and CDR2 YFSETQ. The CDR3 spans 15 residues. The trim removed 4 bases at V and 3 bases at J, leaving 3 bases unmatched. Both 60 Vbeta primers and 13 Jbeta primers went into the PCR. Generated by immunoSEQ multiplex PCR, the TCRdb table keeps only in-frame clones and is missing some. The profile shows some 190,000 clones, roughly 78% of them singletons. The origin of this receptor is a woman aged 25 to 39 in good health and CMV-seronegative. The sequenced sample consisted of PBMCs. This chain links TRBV5-1 with TRBJ1-5, with 11 bases lining up with TRBD1. The DNA for the CDR3 is TGCGCCAGCAGCGCGGGACAGGGGGACAATCAGCCCCAGCATTTT. Translating it yields CASSAGQGDNQPQHF. The full variable domain, in which reference TRBV5-1 and TRBJ1-5 provide the parts outside the CDR3, is KAGVTQTPRYLIKTRGQQVTLSCSPISGHRSVSWYQQTPGQGLQFLFEYFSETQRNKGNFPGRFSGRQFSNSRSEMNVSTLELGDSALYLCASSAGQGDNQPQHFGDGTRLSIL.